Listed below are T cell receptor beta chains from one sample, sequenced in a study of response to subunit inactivated influenza vaccine. TCRdb reanalysed the RT-PCR reads using MiXCR and keeps one entry per CDR3 protein. The sample contains roughly 500,000 distinct CDR3 sequences, under 30% of which appear only once. These data were also filed under a second study, of T cells expressing NK-cell markers.

Sequencing used CD4+ T cells sorted from PBMCs, obtained 11 to 12 days after vaccination. The origin of the receptors is a man in his fifties who received an inactivated influenza vaccine. Each CDR3 is given with its conserved first and last residue. The D gene is left open where the match is weak. Part of the rows lack a size; the others show once, few, many or a class for expanded clones.

>TRBD1|TRBV6-2/TRBV6-3|14|.|TRBJ1-1
TGTGCCAGCAGAACCCCCGGGACAGAGGGTCAGGCTTTCTTT
CASRTPGTEGQAFF
>.|TRBV7-2|17|.|TRBJ2-1
TGTGCCAGCAGCCCCGACAGTTCCGGGGGCGCCCGGAATGAGCAGTTCTTC
CASSPDSSGGARNEQFF
>.|TRBV9|13|many|TRBJ1-2
TGTGCCAGCAGCCAAAGCACAGGGTATGGCTACACCTTC
CASSQSTGYGYTF
>.|TRBV14|15|few|TRBJ1-6
TGTGCCAGCAGCCAAGTTTTTAGTGATAATTCACCCCTCCACTTT
CASSQVFSDNSPLHF
>.|TRBV6-2/TRBV6-3|15|many|TRBJ2-7
TGTGCCAGCAGACCTAGACAACTAGGCGATTACGAGCAGTACTTC
CASRPRQLGDYEQYF
>TRBD2|TRBV29-1|15|.|TRBJ2-3
TGCAGCGGCCGTAGACTAGCGGGAGTGACGAATACGCAGTATTTT
CSGRRLAGVTNTQYF
>.|TRBV12-3/TRBV12-4|16|many|TRBJ1-6
TGTGCCAGCAGTCCCCTGACGACGGGCGATAATTCACCCCTCCACTTT
CASSPLTTGDNSPLHF
>.|TRBV28|15|few|TRBJ2-1
TGTGCCAGCGGCCAACAGACAGGTACGGGCAATGAGCAGTTCTTC
CASGQQTGTGNEQFF
>.|TRBV29-1|13|few|TRBJ2-1
TGCAGCGTTTTGGGAGCTGTATACAATGAGCAGTTCTTC
CSVLGAVYNEQFF
>TRBD2|TRBV20-1|15|few|TRBJ2-1
TGCAGTGCCCCCGGGCGCGGGGGGGCATACAATGAGCAGTTCTTC
CSAPGRGGAYNEQFF
>TRBD1|TRBV15|16|.|TRBJ1-2
TGTGCCACCAGCAGAGATCTGGCCGGACAGGATGAGGGCTACACCTTC
CATSRDLAGQDEGYTF
>.|TRBV7-8|16|.|TRBJ2-6
TGTGCCAGCAGGATCAGGGAAAGCTCTGGGGCCAACGTCCTGACTTTC
CASRIRESSGANVLTF
>.|TRBV4-2|15|few|TRBJ2-5
TGTGCCAGCAGCCAAGATTTTAGCAGTCAAGAGACCCAGTACTTC
CASSQDFSSQETQYF
>.|TRBV28|12|few|TRBJ2-1
TGTGCCAGCAGTTTCGATGACAATGAGCAGTTCTTC
CASSFDDNEQFF
>.|TRBV11-2|15|.|TRBJ2-3
TGTGCCAGCAGCTTAAGAAGTAGCTGGGAAGATACGCAGTATTTT
CASSLRSSWEDTQYF
>.|TRBV7-6|17|few|TRBJ2-1
TGTGCCAGCAGCTTAAACCCCAGTAGCGCGTCCTACAATGAGCAGTTCTTC
CASSLNPSSASYNEQFF
>TRBD2|TRBV12-3/TRBV12-4|17|few|TRBJ2-7
TGTGCCAGCAGTCCCCGTTGGGTTGCGGGAGGGCTCTACGAGCAGTACTTC
CASSPRWVAGGLYEQYF
>TRBD1|TRBV2|16|.|TRBJ2-1
TGTGCCAGCAGTGAAATAGCGACAGGGGCCTACAATGAGCAGTTCTTC
CASSEIATGAYNEQFF
>.|TRBV19|13|.|TRBJ2-2
TGTGCCAGTAACGACGGGATCACCGGGGAGCTGTTTTTT
CASNDGITGELFF
>.|TRBV5-6|13|.|TRBJ1-1
TGTGCCAGCAGCTACAACATGGTCACTGAAGCTTTCTTT
CASSYNMVTEAFF
>.|TRBV9|16|many|TRBJ2-2
TGTGCCAGCAGCGCCCGGACCGCCCGAGGTGACGGGGAGCTGTTTTTT
CASSARTARGDGELFF
>.|TRBV11-1|18|.|TRBJ2-1
TGTGCCAGCACCCTGAGTACTTATTCCCCGAAGGCATACAATGAGCAGTTCTTC
CASTLSTYSPKAYNEQFF
>.|TRBV20-1|11|.|TRBJ1-2
TGCAGTGCAACCGGGATCTATGGCTACACCTTC
CSATGIYGYTF
>.|TRBV7-9|12|.|TRBJ2-1
TGTGCCAGCAGAAGAAGCGGTAATGAGCAGTTCTTC
CASRRSGNEQFF
>TRBD1|TRBV13|14|.|TRBJ1-2
TGTGCCAGCCGATTGACAGGGGCTAACTATGGCTACACCTTC
CASRLTGANYGYTF
>TRBD2|TRBV12-3/TRBV12-4|15|.|TRBJ2-3
TGTGCCAGCAGGCTTAGCGGGGGGGCCGGGGATACGCAGTATTTT
CASRLSGGAGDTQYF
>.|TRBV11-2|14|few|TRBJ2-3
TGTGCCAGCAGCTTAGGGGTGGGGGGACCCCTGCAGTATTTT
CASSLGVGGPLQYF
>.|TRBV12-3/TRBV12-4|13|few|TRBJ1-1
TGTGCCAGCAGTCAGGGTAGTAACACTGAAGCTTTCTTT
CASSQGSNTEAFF